The 10 T cell receptor beta chains presented below share a single source sample, sequenced in a study of cytomegalovirus exposure and HLA in healthy donors listed by TCRdb under 2017. Receptors were amplified or captured by the immunoSEQ multiplex PCR assay. A mixture of 60 forward primers for TCR Vbeta segments and 13 reverse primers for TCR Jbeta segments was used in the multiplex PCR. TCRdb stores this immuneACCESS table with in-frame sequences only. Part of the clones is absent; in the studies checked, under half of the shortfall reflects unresolved V genes, and no reason is known for the rest. The sample table records 150,000 to 200,000 clones; approximately 82% of these occur just once. Roughly 1.5% of the sample lies in the top ten. The sample taken for sequencing was PBMCs. These receptors came from a male donor in good health and CMV-seronegative.

The gene calls are TRBV6-5 and TRBJ1-2; D gene ambiguous. Trimming left V 4 bases short and J 8 bases short, with 14 bases between. The CDR3 loop spans 13 amino acids. Germline CDR1 reads MNHEY; CDR2 reads SVGAGI. The CDR3 DNA reads as TGTGCCAGCAGTTCTTATATGGCCCAGGGCTACACCTTC. This encodes CASSSYMAQGYTF.

J is TRBJ2-1 and V is TRBV5-1; 10 nucleotides match TRBD2. In germline, CDR1 is SGHRS, CDR2 YFSETQ. The CDR3 loop spans 13 amino acids. With V trimmed by 7 bases and J by 6 bases, 4 bases remained unmatched. CDR3 residues: CASRGTSVNEQFF. The CDR3 DNA sequence: TGCGCCAGCCGGGGGACTAGCGTCAATGAGCAGTTCTTC.

The chain links TRBV7-8 to TRBJ1-5; 10 nucleotides match TRBD1. V trimming: 5 bases; J trimming: 11 bases; junction bases outside the gene matches: 3. Germline values: CDR1 SGHVS, CDR2 FQNEAQ. The CDR3 covers 12 residues. CDR3 DNA: TGTGCCAGCAGCCCCGGGACAGGGGCCCAGCATTTT. Translation gives CASSPGTGAQHF.

The gene calls are TRBV28 and TRBJ2-5, with a tentative D call TRBD1 (5 bases). V was cut by 3 bases and J by 7 bases, with 12 bases left in between. This CDR3 is built from 13 residues. CDR1 is MDHEN and CDR2 is SYDVKM in the germline V gene. The CDR3: CASSLGLTGTQYF. Written as DNA, the CDR3 is TGTGCCAGCAGTTTGGGGCTAACCGGGACCCAGTACTTC. The full variable domain, rest sourced from reference TRBV28 and TRBJ2-5, is DVKVTQSSRYLVKRTGEKVFLECVQDMDHENMFWYRQDPGLGLRLIYFSYDVKMKEKGDIPEGYSVSREKKERFSLILESASTNQTSMYLCASSLGLTGTQYFGPGTRLLVL.

V usage is TRBV19 and J usage is TRBJ2-1; 11 nucleotides line up with TRBD2. V was pared by 5 bases and J by 7 bases, with 7 bases of the junction left unmatched. The CDR3 runs to 15 residues. Germline V gives CDR1 LNHDA, CDR2 SQIVND (reference sequence). The CDR3 loop is CASSVLAGGRNEQFF. In DNA, the CDR3 is TGTGCCAGTAGTGTTCTAGCGGGGGGTCGGAATGAGCAGTTCTTC.

J is TRBJ1-4 and V is TRBV4-2, with 7 bases aligning to TRBD1. The CDR3 length is 16 residues. J lost 4 bases, V lost 1 base, and 6 bases had no gene match. CDR1 and CDR2 from the germline V gene are LGHNA and YNFKEQ. The CDR3 bases are TGTGCCAGCAGCCAAGGTATACAGGGGCTTAATGAAAAACTGTTTTTT. Its translation is CASSQGIQGLNEKLFF.

A single count supports this clone. The chain couples TRBV7-2 to TRBJ1-2, with D perhaps TRBD1 (6 bases). The V end was cut by 5 bases, the J end by 1 base, with 17 bases between. The CDR3 has 16 residues. The germline gives CDR1 SGHTA, CDR2 FQGNSA. CDR3 region: CASSRDRRTLNYGYTF. The DNA of the CDR3 is TGTGCCAGCAGCCGCGACAGGCGCACCCTTAACTATGGCTACACCTTC.

The rearrangement joins TRBV2 to TRBJ2-5; 8 bases agree with TRBD2. The J call is in doubt because the DNA end fits TRBJ2-7 better. Germline CDR1 SNHLY, CDR2 FYNNEI. This CDR3 has 13 amino acids. CDR3 protein: CASTRAGDYEQYF. DNA of the CDR3: TGTGCCAGCACAAGAGCGGGGGACTACGAGCAGTACTTC.

V is TRBV5-1 and J is TRBJ2-5; a possible D gene is TRBD2 (6 bases). V lost 4 bases and J 2 bases, leaving 15 bases between the germline ends. Germline loops: CDR1 SGHRS, CDR2 YFSETQ. CDR3 length: 15 residues. CDR3 loop: CASSTYSGSQETQYF. For the CDR3, the DNA is TGCGCCAGCAGCACCTATAGCGGTTCACAAGAGACCCAGTACTTC.

Of note for this clone: The junction shows a germline mismatch at one end, possibly a read error. The chain combines TRBV7-9 with TRBJ2-7; a possible D gene is TRBD1 (6 bases). Germline values: CDR1 SEHNR, CDR2 FQNEAQ (reference sequence). The CDR3 sequence is 14 residues long. CDR3: CSSSLGGQHYEQYF. In nucleotides, the CDR3 is TGTTCCAGCAGCTTAGGTGGACAGCACTACGAGCAGTACTTC.